The 20 T cell receptor beta chains in this list originate from one sample, sequenced in a study of blood T cell repertoires in COVID-19. TCRdb's copy holds only in-frame clones and misses some; the assay was immunoSEQ multiplex PCR. The sample consists of fewer than 250,000 clones, 70% to 90% of them appearing once. Sequenced: peripheral blood. The source is a woman between 45 and 65 years old with active or convalescent COVID-19.

The chain has TRBV6-5 and TRBJ1-1; no clear D. The V end lost 11 bases, the J end lost 3 bases, and 10 bases lay between the germline ends. CDR1 is MNHEY and CDR2 is SVGAGI in the germline V gene. The CDR3 spans 11 residues. CDR3 DNA: TGTGCCGCTACGAGGGACACTGAAGCTTTCTTT. Protein product: CAATRDTEAFF.

The chain combines TRBV6-6 with TRBJ1-5, with no clear D. The V gene lost 4 bases and the J gene lost 0 bases, with 7 bases spanning the gap. CDR1 MNHNY and CDR2 SVGAGI come from the germline V gene (reference sequence). This CDR3 is 14 amino acids long. CDR3 loop: CASSSSYSNQPQHF. DNA for the CDR3: TGTGCCAGCAGTTCTTCCTATAGCAATCAGCCCCAGCATTTT.

The chain couples TRBV2 to TRBJ2-7; possibly TRBD2 for D (5 bases). The CDR3 has 12 residues. V dropped 3 bases and J dropped 6 bases, with 9 bases sitting between them. Germline CDR1 and CDR2: SNHLY and FYNNEI. CDR3 amino acids: CASSEYRGEQYF. In DNA, the CDR3 is TGTGCCAGCAGTGAGTATCGGGGCGAGCAGTACTTC.

This CDR3 is CASSLVGLGYEQYF. For the CDR3, the DNA is TGTGCCAGCAGCTTAGTGGGACTCGGGTACGAGCAGTACTTC. The rearrangement joins TRBV11-2 to TRBJ2-7, with D tentatively TRBD2 (6 bases). V lost 1 base and J 4 bases, leaving 11 bases between the germline ends. The germline V gene has CDR1 SGHAT and CDR2 FQNNGV. The CDR3 runs to 14 residues.

The chain joins TRBV6-5 to TRBJ1-4; the D gene is possibly TRBD1 (5 bases). The germline V and J ends were trimmed by 6 bases and 0 bases, with 8 bases remaining between them. The CDR3 runs 14 residues. The germline CDR1 and CDR2 sequences are MNHEY and SVGAGI. CDR3 sequence: CASRKGTTNEKLFF. The CDR3 DNA reads as TGTGCCAGCAGGAAGGGGACAACTAATGAAAAACTGTTTTTT.

J is TRBJ1-1 and V is TRBV6-2 or TRBV6-3; 11 bases line up with TRBD1. The junction had 7 bases not matched to a gene; V was cut back by 0 bases and J by 4 bases. Germline assignment: CDR1 MNHEY and CDR2 SVGEGT. This CDR3 region has 17 residues. The CDR3 sequence is CASSYSGDRGFGTEAFF. The CDR3 nucleotides are TGTGCCAGCAGTTACTCGGGGGACAGGGGGTTTGGCACTGAAGCTTTCTTT.

This clone was seen a few times. The V and J genes are TRBV11-2 and TRBJ2-1, with D possibly TRBD2 on 5 matching bases. With 3 bases removed from V and 6 bases from J, the gap between germline ends came to 15 bases. The CDR3 spans 15 residues. Germline V gene sequence: CDR1 SGHAT, CDR2 FQNNGV. The CDR3 nucleotides are TGTGCCAGCAGCTTCGTCCGGGATAACGTCAATGAGCAGTTCTTC. It specifies CASSFVRDNVNEQFF.

This chain uses TRBV14 with TRBJ2-1; weak D call: TRBD1 (6 bases). This CDR3 has 15 residues. The V gene's germline CDR1 is SGHDN and CDR2 FVKESK. Trimming cost V 2 bases and J 7 bases, with 15 bases left between them. CDR3 region: CASSQTGTGVNEQFF. DNA for the CDR3: TGTGCCAGCAGCCAAACAGGGACGGGCGTAAATGAGCAGTTCTTC.

The rearrangement links TRBV10-1 to TRBJ2-3; TRBD2 matches 13 bases. The CDR3 is 13 amino acids. Germline V CDR1 and CDR2: WNHNN, SYGVQD (reference sequence). V lost 5 bases to trimming and J lost 8 bases; unmatched junction nucleotides: 1. The CDR3 nucleotides read TGCGCCAGCAGTACTAGCGGGAGGGGTACGCAGTATTTT. Translation gives CASSTSGRGTQYF.

The rearrangement joins TRBV29-1 to TRBJ2-7; maybe TRBD2 (7 bases). From germline, CDR1 is SQVTM and CDR2 ANQGSEA. V was trimmed by 4 bases and J by 5 bases, leaving 18 bases between them. CDR3 size: 14 residues. The CDR3 here is CSVAFRGAINEQYF. For the CDR3, the DNA is TGCAGCGTTGCGTTTCGGGGGGCGATCAACGAGCAGTACTTC.

In its sample, this clone was seen a few times. The chain couples TRBV6-5 to TRBJ1-5; 9 bases line up with TRBD1. CDR1 and CDR2 from the germline V gene are MNHEY and SVGAGI. There are 15 residues in the CDR3. J was trimmed by 7 bases and V by 4 bases; bases with no gene match: 8. The CDR3 DNA reads as TGTGCCAGCAGTTCTACAGGGGGCGCAGGGCAGCCCCAGCATTTT. Protein sequence: CASSSTGGAGQPQHF.

The rearrangement joins TRBV3-1 (or the pseudogene TRBV3-2) to TRBJ2-2; D uncertain. The CDR3 is 16 amino acids. Trimming shortened V by 4 bases and J by 1 base, and 13 bases separated the two germline ends. Per the germline V gene, CDR1 is LGHDT and CDR2 is YNNKEL (reference sequence). CDR3 loop: CASSLGSLRNTGELFF. The DNA of the CDR3 is TGTGCCAGCAGCCTGGGCAGCCTAAGGAACACCGGGGAGCTGTTTTTT.

The V and J genes are TRBV28 and TRBJ1-2; the D gene is possibly TRBD1 (6 bases). Germline V gene lookup returns CDR1 MDHEN and CDR2 SYDVKM. The CDR3 is 14 amino acids. V lost 5 bases to trimming and J lost 5 bases, with 15 bases between them. The DNA for the CDR3 is TGTGCCAGCAGTCAAGGCGGGGGCAAGTATGGCTACACCTTC. This encodes CASSQGGGKYGYTF.

This clone has just a few counts. This chain connects TRBV28 to TRBJ1-1; TRBD1 is a possible D gene (6 bases). The ends were cut back, 6 bases at V and 5 bases at J, with 10 bases in the middle. Per the germline V gene, CDR1 is MDHEN and CDR2 is SYDVKM. This CDR3 has 12 amino acids. The CDR3: CASRLQGTEAFF. The CDR3 DNA reads TGTGCCAGCAGGCTACAGGGAACTGAAGCTTTCTTT.

This clone was counted between two and nine times. The chain carries TRBV6-5 and TRBJ2-1; possible D gene TRBD2, 7 bases. CDR3 length equals 15 residues. Germline-derived CDR1 and CDR2 are MNHEY and SVGAGI. Deletions cut 2 bases from V and 9 bases from J, with 17 bases between. CDR3 sequence: CASSYRKGGRTEQFF. The CDR3 nucleotides read TGTGCCAGCAGTTACCGAAAGGGGGGGCGCACTGAGCAGTTCTTC.

The chain carries TRBV5-1 and TRBJ1-1, with D uncertain. V was clipped by 4 bases and J by 1 base, with 14 bases between them. The CDR3 is 15 amino acids. Germline CDR1 is SGHRS and CDR2 is YFSETQ. In DNA, the CDR3 is TGCGCCAGCAGCCTTTCGGGTCCAGAGAACACTGAAGCTTTCTTT. It is translated as CASSLSGPENTEAFF.

This sequence joins TRBV15 and TRBJ1-1; 7 nucleotides match TRBD1. The junction had 6 bases not matched to a gene; V was cut back by 4 bases and J by 1 base. The CDR3 runs to 15 residues. Germline assignment: CDR1 LNHNV and CDR2 YYDKDF (reference sequence). CDR3 amino acids: CATSTVQGRNTEAFF. The CDR3 bases are TGTGCCACCAGCACAGTACAGGGGCGGAACACTGAAGCTTTCTTT.

This sequence joins TRBV6-1 and TRBJ1-3; no definite D call. V lost 1 base and J lost 0, with 10 bases in between. Germline CDR1 MNHNS, CDR2 SASEGT. This CDR3 contains 16 residues. DNA for the CDR3: TGTGCCAGCAGTGAAGAAGCAGGCTCCTCTGGAAACACCATATATTTT. Protein: CASSEEAGSSGNTIYF.

V gene TRBV5-1 combines with J gene TRBJ2-5; 7 nucleotides match TRBD1. V gave up 5 bases and J gave up 6 bases; unmatched junction bases: 7. The length of the CDR3 is 13 residues. Germline V gene data show CDR1 as SGHRS and CDR2 as YFSETQ. The DNA of the CDR3 is TGCGCCAGCAGGACGACAGGGAGCCAGACCCAGTACTTC. It translates to CASRTTGSQTQYF.

Remarks on this clone: At one end, the junction sequence differs from germline, possibly due to a read error. This sequence joins TRBV7-3 and TRBJ2-5; TRBD1 is a possible D gene (5 bases). The CDR3 extends over 14 amino acids. CDR1 SGHTA and CDR2 FQGTGA come from the germline V gene. CDR3 sequence reads: CASSITGAQETQYF. The CDR3 nucleotides are TGTGCCAGCAGCATAACAGGAGCCCAAGAGACCCAGTACTTC.